This T cell receptor (beta chain) was documented in a study of cytomegalovirus exposure and HLA in healthy donors. Germline V CDR1 and CDR2: SQVTM, ANQGSEA. This CDR3 is built from 11 residues. Trimming took off 4 bases at V and 0 bases at J, with 3 bases between the two ends. Primers for the PCR totalled 60 Vbeta and 13 Jbeta. This table comes from immunoSEQ multiplex PCR, and its TCRdb copy is limited to in-frame clones, with some not included. The sample has some 140,000 clones, 60% to 85% seen once. Sequencing was done on a sample of PBMCs. The chain carries TRBV29-1 and TRBJ1-1; D unclear. This TCR was recovered from a male donor in good health and CMV-seropositive. CDR3 loop: CSVVLNTEAFF. The CDR3 DNA follows: TGCAGCGTTGTCTTGAACACTGAAGCTTTCTTT.